This TCR beta chain was recovered during a study of blood T cell repertoires in COVID-19. Original data processing: Amplification from reference gene primers served as the basis for estimated nucleated cell counts. Produced via immunoSEQ multiplex PCR; TCRdb's table is partial and in-frame only. V and J calls and clone size follow that table, whereas D and trimming were derived from the DNA. Among around 300,000 clones listed, 90% were seen once. Trimming removed 3 bases at V and 5 bases at J, with 16 bases between. CDR3 size: 15 residues. Germline V gene lookup returns CDR1 LNHNV and CDR2 YYDKDF (reference sequence).

Material: peripheral blood. The genes are TRBV15 and TRBJ2-5, with TRBD1 as a possible D gene (5 bases). The clonotype comes from a woman in her thirties or forties with acute or convalescent COVID-19. The CDR3 nucleotides are TGTGCCACCAGCAGGGCCCCTGCAGGGCGGGAGACCCAGTACTTC. This translates into CATSRAPAGRETQYF.